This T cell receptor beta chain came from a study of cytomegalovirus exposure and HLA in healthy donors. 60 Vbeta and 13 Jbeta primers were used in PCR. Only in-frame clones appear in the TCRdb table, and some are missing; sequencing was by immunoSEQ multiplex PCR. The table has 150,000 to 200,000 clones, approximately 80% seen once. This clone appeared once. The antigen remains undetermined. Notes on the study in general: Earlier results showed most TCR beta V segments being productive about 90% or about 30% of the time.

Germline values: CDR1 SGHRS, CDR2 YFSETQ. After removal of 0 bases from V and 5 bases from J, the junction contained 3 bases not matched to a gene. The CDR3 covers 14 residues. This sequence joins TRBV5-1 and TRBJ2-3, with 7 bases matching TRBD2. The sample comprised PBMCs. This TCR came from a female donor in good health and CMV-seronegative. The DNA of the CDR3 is TGCGCCAGCAGCTTGGGTAGGGAGGGAGATACGCAGTATTTT. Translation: CASSLGREGDTQYF.